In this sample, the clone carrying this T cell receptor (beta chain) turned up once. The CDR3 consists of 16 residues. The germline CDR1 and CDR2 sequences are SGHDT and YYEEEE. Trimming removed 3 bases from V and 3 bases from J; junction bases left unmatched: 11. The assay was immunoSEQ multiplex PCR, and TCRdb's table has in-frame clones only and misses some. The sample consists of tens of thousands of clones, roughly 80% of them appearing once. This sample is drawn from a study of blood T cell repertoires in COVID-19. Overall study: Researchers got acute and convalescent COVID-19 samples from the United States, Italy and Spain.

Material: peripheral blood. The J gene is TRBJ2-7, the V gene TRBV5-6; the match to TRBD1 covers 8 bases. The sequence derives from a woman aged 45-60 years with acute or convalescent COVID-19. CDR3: CASSWTGRGASYEQYF. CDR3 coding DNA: TGTGCCAGCAGCTGGACAGGGAGAGGGGCTAGCTACGAGCAGTACTTC.